This T cell receptor beta chain was identified in a study of T cells in Graves' hyperthyroidism and ophthalmopathy. Broader study findings: In simple terms, a model built on 13 V-J features told ophthalmopathy apart from stable hyperthyroidism. Within blood appeared most thyroid clonotypes that had expanded above 0.001.

Of note for this clonotype: Its antigen remains unidentified.

Exclusion of patients followed from uncontrolled infection, other autoimmune disease, pregnancy or lactation. Clinicians diagnosed patients from clinical symptoms, serum thyroxine and TRAb, thyroid ultrasound and orbital computed tomography. RNA transcripts gave rise to amplified TCR beta CDR3 regions. Primed by the HTBI set, a first-round RT-PCR was run on the TCR CDR3. TCRdb processed the multiplex PCR reads anew with MiXCR; each CDR3 protein has one entry. The table includes 450,000 to 700,000 distinct CDR3 sequences, just over 45% detected once. This CDR3 contains 14 residues. Unmatched junction bases numbered 7, after V lost 3 bases and J lost 5 bases. CDR1 and CDR2 (germline): SGHRS, YFSETQ.

The TCR comes from an adult woman with Graves' disease, either hyperthyroidism or ophthalmopathy (not recorded which). Sequencing input: peripheral blood or thyroid tissue (not recorded which). The rearrangement uses TRBV5-1 and TRBJ2-5; 7 bases match TRBD2. The CDR3 bases are TGCGCCAGCAGCTCCGGGACTATAGGGGAGACCCAGTACTTC. This encodes CASSSGTIGETQYF.